This TCR beta chain was sequenced in a study of PD-L1 blockade in urothelial cancer. This clone was found many times. Sample time point: pretreatment peripheral blood. Assay used: immunoSEQ multiplex PCR; TCRdb lists only in-frame clones, some missing. This sample has roughly 130,000 clones; approximately 84% occur once, and the top ten carry 3.2%. The clonotype comes from a man aged 45-60 years with urothelial cancer. The specimen was PBMCs, collected around atezolizumab (anti-PD-L1) treatment.

This chain's CDR3 is CASSILGELFF. The CDR3 DNA reads TGTGCCAGTAGTATCTTGGGGGAGCTGTTTTTT. The chain uses TRBV19 and TRBJ2-2, with no clear D. Germline lookup yields CDR1 LNHDA and CDR2 SQIVND (reference sequence). The CDR3 sequence is 11 residues long. V dropped 3 bases and J dropped 8 bases, with 4 bases sitting between them.